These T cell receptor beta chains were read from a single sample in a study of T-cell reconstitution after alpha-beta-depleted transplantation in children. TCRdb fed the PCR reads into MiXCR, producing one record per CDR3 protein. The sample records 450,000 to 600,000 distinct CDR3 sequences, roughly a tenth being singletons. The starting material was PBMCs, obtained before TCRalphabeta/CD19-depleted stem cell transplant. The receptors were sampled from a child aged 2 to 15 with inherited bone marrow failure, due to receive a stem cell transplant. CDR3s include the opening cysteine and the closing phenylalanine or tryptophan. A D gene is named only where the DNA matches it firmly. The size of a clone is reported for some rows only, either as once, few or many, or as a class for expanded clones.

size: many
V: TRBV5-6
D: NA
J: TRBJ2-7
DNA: TGTGCCAGCAGCCCTAGCCAAGGGGCCGGGAACGAGCAGTACTTC
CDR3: CASSPSQGAGNEQYF

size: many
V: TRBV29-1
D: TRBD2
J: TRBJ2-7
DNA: TGCAGCGTTGGCGGGAGTAGCGACGAGCAGTACTTC
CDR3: CSVGGSSDEQYF

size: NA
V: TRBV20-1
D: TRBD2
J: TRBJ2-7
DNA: TGCAGTGCTAGAGCCCTGGGGTCCGTAGCGGGGGCCTACGAGCAGTACTTC
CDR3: CSARALGSVAGAYEQYF

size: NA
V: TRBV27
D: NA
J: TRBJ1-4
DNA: TGTGCCAGCAGTTTAGGTCGGAGGGGCGGAGAAAAACTGTTTTTT
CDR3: CASSLGRRGGEKLFF

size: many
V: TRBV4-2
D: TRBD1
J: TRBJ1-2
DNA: TGTGCCAGCAGCCGGTCGGGCCCCAGACAGGGACTTAACTATGGCTACACCTTC
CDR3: CASSRSGPRQGLNYGYTF

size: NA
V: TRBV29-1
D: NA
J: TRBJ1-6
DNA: TGCAGCGCTACAAAGCGGGGCAGGACCCACCCGGGGAATTCACCCCTCCACTTT
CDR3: CSATKRGRTHPGNSPLHF

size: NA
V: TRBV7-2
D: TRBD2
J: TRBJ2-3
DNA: TGTGCCAGCACCCGACTAGCGGGAGGATACACAGATACGCAGTATTTT
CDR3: CASTRLAGGYTDTQYF

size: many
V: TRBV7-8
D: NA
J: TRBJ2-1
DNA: TGTGCCACCCGGGAGATCCCCAATGAGCAGTTCTTC
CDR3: CATREIPNEQFF

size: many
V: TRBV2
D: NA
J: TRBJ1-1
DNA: TGTGCCAGCGGCCTTTCTGGCGGAGTAATTGAAGCTTTCTTT
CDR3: CASGLSGGVIEAFF

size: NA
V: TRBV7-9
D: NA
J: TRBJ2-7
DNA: TGTGCCAGCAGCTTAGTTAGCAGACGCTCCTACGACCAGTACTTC
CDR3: CASSLVSRRSYDQYF

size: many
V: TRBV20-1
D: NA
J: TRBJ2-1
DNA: TGCAGTGCTGGAGGGCAAACTGAGCAGTTCTTC
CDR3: CSAGGQTEQFF

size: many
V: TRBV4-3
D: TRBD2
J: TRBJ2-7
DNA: TGCGCCAGCAGCCAAGATCGGGCTAGCGGGAGGGACGAGCAGTACTTC
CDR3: CASSQDRASGRDEQYF

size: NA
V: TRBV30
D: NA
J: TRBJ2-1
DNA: TGTGCCTGGAGTGTATATGGGCGGGCGAGCTCCTACAATGAGCAGTTCTTC
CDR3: CAWSVYGRASSYNEQFF

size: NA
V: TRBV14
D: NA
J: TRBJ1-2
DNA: TGTGCCAGCAGCCGGTTAGCGGGGGAGGCTGATGGCTACACCTTC
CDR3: CASSRLAGEADGYTF

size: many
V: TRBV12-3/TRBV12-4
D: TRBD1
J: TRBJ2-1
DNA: TGTGCCAGCAGGGACAGGGACAGGGGGAGCGATGAGCAGTTCTTC
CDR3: CASRDRDRGSDEQFF

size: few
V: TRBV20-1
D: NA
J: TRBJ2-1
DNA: TGCAGTGCCGCCCGGCGGCTAGAGCAGTTCTTC
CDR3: CSAARRLEQFF

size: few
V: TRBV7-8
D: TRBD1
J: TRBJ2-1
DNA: TGTGCCAGCAGCTTAGTAAGGACAGGAAGGAGCTCCTACAATGAGCAGTTCTTC
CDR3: CASSLVRTGRSSYNEQFF

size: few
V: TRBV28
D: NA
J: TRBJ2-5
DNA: TGTGCCAGCAGTCGAGTTTCCAGGGGTGGGGGGGAGACCCAGTACTTC
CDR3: CASSRVSRGGGETQYF

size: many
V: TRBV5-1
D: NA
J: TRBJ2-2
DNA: TGCGCCAGCGGGGTGAGGGAATCAGCGAACACCGGGGAGCTGTTTTTT
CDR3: CASGVRESANTGELFF

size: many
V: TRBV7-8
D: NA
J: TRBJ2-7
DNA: TGTGCCAGCAGCCCCCGATTGGGGTTTAAAGATTCCTACGAGCAGTACTTC
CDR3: CASSPRLGFKDSYEQYF

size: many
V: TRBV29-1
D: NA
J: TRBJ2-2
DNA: TGCAGCGTTGAAAGAGGGTTAAGCGGGGAGCTGTTTTTT
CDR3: CSVERGLSGELFF

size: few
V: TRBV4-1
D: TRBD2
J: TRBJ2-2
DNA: TGCGCCAGCAGCCAAGGCGGACTAGCGCTGAACACCGGGGAGCTGTTTTTT
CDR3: CASSQGGLALNTGELFF

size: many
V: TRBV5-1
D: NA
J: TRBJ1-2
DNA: TGCGCCAGCAGCATCACCGCGAGGGGAAGTATGGATGGCTACACCTTC
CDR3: CASSITARGSMDGYTF

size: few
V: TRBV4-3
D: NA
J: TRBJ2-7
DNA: TGCGCCAGCAGCCAAGATATTGTGGCGGGCCAGTCCTACGAGCAGTACTTC
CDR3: CASSQDIVAGQSYEQYF

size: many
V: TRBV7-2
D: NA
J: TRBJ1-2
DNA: TGTGCCAGCAGCTTTCCGGAGAATGGCTACACCTTC
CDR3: CASSFPENGYTF

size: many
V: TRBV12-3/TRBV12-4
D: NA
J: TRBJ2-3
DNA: TGTGCCAGCAGTTTTCCCGGCGTAGGGGGCACAGATACGCAGTATTTT
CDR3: CASSFPGVGGTDTQYF

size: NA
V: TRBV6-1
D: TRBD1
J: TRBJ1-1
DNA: TGTGCCAGCAGCCCCGTCCAGGGGGGTGAAGCTTTCTTT
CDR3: CASSPVQGGEAFF